Following are 30 T cell receptor beta chains from one sample sequenced in a study of T-cell memory formation after mild COVID-19. A single record per CDR3 protein comes from TCRdb applying MiXCR to the 5' RACE reads. The sample yields approximately 240,000 distinct CDR3 sequences, 15% to 20% seen once. The specimen sequenced was PBMCs or a T cell subset sorted from them (not recorded which). These receptors came from a man younger than 35 who had mild COVID-19 (a few samples of this study predate the infection). Cell type and time point are not known.

Of note for this clonotype: Compared with germline, one end of the junction differs, possibly owing to a read error. The chain joins TRBV12-3 or TRBV12-4 to TRBJ1-6, with D perhaps TRBD1 (6 bases). CDR3 length equals 15 residues. The CDR3 region has the DNA TGTGCCAGCAGTGTACAGGGCTCCTATAAGTCACCCCTCCACTTT. It codes for CASSVQGSYKSPLHF.

This clonotype came up a few times. The V call is TRBV28, the J call TRBJ1-2; 10 bases are shared with TRBD1. The CDR3 sequence is 16 residues long. J lost 4 bases, V lost 2 bases, and 7 bases had no gene match. Looked up from germline, CDR1 is MDHEN and CDR2 is SYDVKM. CDR3 bases: TGTGCCAGCAGTTTACCGCAGACAGGGGGCCCCTATGGCTACACCTTC. Translation: CASSLPQTGGPYGYTF.

The chain recombines TRBV6-1 with TRBJ1-6; D perhaps matches TRBD1 (6 bases). From germline, CDR1 is MNHNS and CDR2 SASEGT. The CDR3 totals 15 residues. Trimming shortened V by 5 bases and J by 6 bases, and 14 bases separated the two germline ends. CDR3 residues: CASSPSQGFNSPLHF. The DNA of the CDR3 is TGTGCCAGCAGTCCTTCACAGGGATTTAATTCACCCCTCCACTTT.

This clonotype was seen just once. The chain is built from TRBV7-2 and TRBJ1-3; D is ambiguous. V was cut by 2 bases and J by 7 bases, with 12 bases left in between. Germline V CDR1 and CDR2: SGHTA, FQGNSA. This CDR3 region has 14 residues. The CDR3 spells CASSLMSNGNTIYF. In DNA form, the CDR3 reads TGTGCCAGCAGCTTAATGAGTAACGGGAACACCATATATTTT.

This clonotype was seen a few times. This rearrangement joins TRBV7-3 to TRBJ2-3, with TRBD2 as a possible D gene (6 bases). Trimming shortened V by 1 base and J by 5 bases, and 13 bases separated the two germline ends. Germline-derived CDR1 and CDR2 are SGHTA and FQGTGA. The CDR3 is made up of 15 amino acids. The CDR3 is CASSLSAGRGDTQYF. CDR3 in DNA: TGTGCCAGCAGCTTAAGTGCGGGGCGGGGAGATACGCAGTATTTT.

V is TRBV5-1 and J is TRBJ2-3, with 9 bases identical to TRBD1. J lost 4 bases, V lost 4 bases, and 7 bases had no gene match. The V gene's germline CDR1 is SGHRS and CDR2 YFSETQ. The CDR3 is 15 amino acids. CDR3 loop: CASSPDRGEADTQYF. The CDR3 DNA is TGCGCCAGCAGCCCAGACAGGGGGGAGGCAGATACGCAGTATTTT.

This clonotype was observed many times. The chain employs TRBV12-3 or TRBV12-4 and TRBJ1-3, with D uncertain. V gave up 2 bases and J gave up 0 bases, with 17 bases separating them. The CDR3 is made up of 18 amino acids. CDR3 region: CASSLPLFGETSGNTIYF. Written as DNA, the CDR3 is TGTGCCAGCAGTTTACCTTTATTCGGGGAAACCTCTGGAAACACCATATATTTT.

This clonotype has a handful of counts. The rearrangement joins TRBV2 to TRBJ1-2; D gene unclear. The CDR3 is 11 residues long. Germline V gene sequence: CDR1 SNHLY, CDR2 FYNNEI. The V end was cut by 8 bases, the J end by 3 bases, with 7 bases between. The DNA for the CDR3 is TGTGCCAGCGGATACGACTATGGCTACACCTTC. It specifies CASGYDYGYTF.

This clonotype was recorded at least ten times. Here the CDR3 reads CASRSGTSGANEQFF. CDR3 sequence (DNA): TGTGCCAGCAGGTCCGGGACTAGCGGGGCCAATGAGCAGTTCTTC. The V and J genes are TRBV12-3 or TRBV12-4 and TRBJ2-1; 13 bases are a match to TRBD2. Trimming cost V 6 bases and J 6 bases; bases outside gene matches: 5. The CDR3 consists of 15 residues.

This clonotype was observed a handful of times. The chain links TRBV5-1 to TRBJ1-1; D is uncertain. The CDR3 consists of 17 residues. Deletions cut 4 bases from V and 6 bases from J, with 25 bases between. Germline values: CDR1 SGHRS, CDR2 YFSETQ. The CDR3: CASSPDFGRAIRAEAFF. CDR3 bases: TGCGCCAGCAGCCCGGATTTTGGGAGGGCTATTAGGGCTGAAGCTTTCTTT.

This clonotype occurred a few times. The chain is built from TRBV7-2 and TRBJ1-3; D gene unclear. The germline V gene encodes CDR1 SGHTA and CDR2 FQGNSA. This CDR3 spans 12 amino acids. Trimming stripped 2 bases from V and 4 bases from J, with 3 bases between. This chain's CDR3 is CASSLYGNTIYF. CDR3 coding DNA: TGTGCCAGCAGCTTATACGGAAACACCATATATTTT.

This sequence joins TRBV7-3 and TRBJ2-3; unclear D gene. The CDR3 has 12 amino acids. CDR1 is SGHTA and CDR2 is FQGTGA in the germline V gene. The V gene lost 1 base and the J gene lost 15 bases, with 14 bases spanning the gap. CDR3 nucleotide sequence: TGTGCCAGCAGCTTAAGGACCGGAATCATCTATTTT. This encodes CASSLRTGIIYF.

The CDR3 DNA sequence: TGTGCCAGCAGCCAAGATTTGCAGGGGACCTACGAGCAGTACTTC. Its translation is CASSQDLQGTYEQYF. This chain uses TRBV4-2 with TRBJ2-7, with D tentatively TRBD1 (6 bases). The length of the CDR3 is 15 residues. Germline lookup yields CDR1 LGHNA and CDR2 YNFKEQ. V was trimmed by 0 bases and J by 2 bases, leaving 11 bases between them.

V is TRBV9 and J is TRBJ2-7; TRBD1 might be the D (5 bases). CDR1 and CDR2 from the germline V gene are SGDLS and YYNGEE. The CDR3 consists of 15 residues. V lost 3 bases to trimming and J lost 0 bases, with 13 bases between them. This CDR3 reads CASSESQGSSYEQYF. In DNA form, the CDR3 reads TGTGCCAGCAGCGAGAGTCAGGGAAGCTCCTACGAGCAGTACTTC.

This rearrangement joins TRBV7-3 to TRBJ1-3; D is unresolved. The CDR3 is 15 residues long. The V gene's germline CDR1 is SGHTA and CDR2 FQGTGA. Deletions cut 6 bases from V and 6 bases from J, with 18 bases between. The CDR3 DNA reads TGTGCCAGCAGACAAAGCGGAGAGGAGGAAAACACCATATATTTT. It codes for CASRQSGEEENTIYF.

This clonotype has more than one count but fewer than ten. The chain is built from TRBV5-6 and TRBJ2-1; D remains unclear. Per germline, CDR1 SGHDT and CDR2 YYEEEE. The CDR3 runs to 11 residues. V lost 3 bases and J 8 bases, leaving 6 bases between the germline ends. CDR3 nucleotides: TGTGCCAGCAGCTACTCCGATGAGCAGTTCTTC. This encodes CASSYSDEQFF.

This clonotype was observed a few times. The chain uses TRBV6-2 or TRBV6-3 and TRBJ2-3; D is perhaps TRBD1 (6 bases). CDR3 length: 14 residues. Per germline, CDR1 MNHEY and CDR2 SVGEGT. Deletions cut 11 bases from V and 1 base from J, with 16 bases between. This chain's CDR3 is CAARRTEGTDTQYF. DNA of the CDR3: TGTGCCGCCCGCCGGACAGAGGGCACAGATACGCAGTATTTT.

This clonotype was observed a handful of times. The chain is built from TRBV6-2 or TRBV6-3 and TRBJ1-1; D remains ambiguous. Trimming took off 5 bases at V and 8 bases at J, with 0 bases between the two ends. Germline assignment: CDR1 MNHEY and CDR2 SVGEGT. The CDR3 has 8 amino acids. CDR3 sequence: CASSEAFF. Written as DNA, the CDR3 is TGTGCCAGCAGTGAAGCTTTCTTT.

The sample holds a few counts of this clonotype. The CDR3 loop reads CASGGLAGPEETQYF. In nucleotides, the CDR3 is TGTGCCAGCGGAGGACTAGCGGGACCCGAAGAGACCCAGTACTTC. The V call is TRBV2, the J call TRBJ2-5; 12 bases agree with TRBD2. There are 15 residues in the CDR3. V lost 8 bases and J lost 3; bases outside the gene matches: 7. CDR1 and CDR2 (germline): SNHLY, FYNNEI.

The V call is TRBV20-1, the J call TRBJ2-3; tentatively, D is TRBD2 (5 bases). The CDR3 consists of 12 residues. CDR1 is DFQATT, CDR2 SNEGSKA, per germline (reference sequence). V lost 7 bases and J 1 base, leaving 9 bases between the germline ends. The CDR3 region is CSGSGGTDTQYF. The CDR3 DNA reads as TGCAGTGGGTCCGGGGGCACAGATACGCAGTATTTT.

The chain couples TRBV15 to TRBJ2-1, with unresolved D. The CDR3 extends over 15 amino acids. CDR1 is LNHNV, CDR2 YYDKDF, per germline (reference sequence). The V gene lost 0 bases and the J gene lost 4 bases, with 10 bases spanning the gap. The CDR3 sequence: CATSREGLGYNEQFF. The CDR3 coding sequence is TGTGCCACCAGCAGAGAAGGGTTGGGTTACAATGAGCAGTTCTTC.

The chain combines TRBV7-2 with TRBJ2-7, with D hard to call. Deletions cut 4 bases from V and 0 bases from J, with 13 bases between. The CDR3 consists of 15 residues. Germline values: CDR1 SGHTA, CDR2 FQGNSA. The CDR3 DNA reads as TGTGCCAGCAGCTCCACGACGGAGAACTCCTACGAGCAGTACTTC. It encodes CASSSTTENSYEQYF.

This chain uses TRBV5-1 with TRBJ2-5; 8 nucleotides line up with TRBD1. The CDR3 is 15 amino acids. Unmatched junction bases numbered 7, after V lost 3 bases and J lost 3 bases. Per germline, CDR1 SGHRS and CDR2 YFSETQ. In nucleotides, the CDR3 is TGCGCCAGCAGCTGGGATACGGGACAGGAAGAGACCCAGTACTTC. Its translation is CASSWDTGQEETQYF.

The J gene is TRBJ1-2, the V gene TRBV20-1; no clear D gene. This CDR3 has 14 residues. Germline V lookup: CDR1 DFQATT, CDR2 SNEGSKA (reference sequence). V was shortened by 0 bases and J by 3 bases, with 11 bases between the two germline ends. The CDR3 DNA is TGCAGTGCTAGAGATCCCCGGGAGGACTATGGCTACACCTTC. It specifies CSARDPREDYGYTF.

This clonotype has a count of ten or more. The chain links TRBV7-2 to TRBJ1-2; D is perhaps TRBD1 (6 bases). Trimming cost V 1 base and J 5 bases, with 8 bases left between them. CDR3 length: 13 amino acids. Germline V gene data show CDR1 as SGHTA and CDR2 as FQGNSA. The CDR3 nucleotides read TGTGCCAGCAGCTTAGGGGGGCCGTATGGCTACACCTTC. Protein sequence: CASSLGGPYGYTF.

The chain couples TRBV6-1 to TRBJ1-1; D ambiguous. CDR1 is MNHNS, CDR2 SASEGT, per germline. The CDR3 length is 11 residues. V shed 2 bases and J shed 11 bases, with 9 bases lying between them. The CDR3 DNA reads TGTGCCAGCAGTGAATCCCTGGGTGCTTTCTTT. Its protein product is CASSESLGAFF.

This clonotype was counted between two and nine times. The chain has TRBV28 and TRBJ2-7; 8 bases fit TRBD1. Germline lookup yields CDR1 MDHEN and CDR2 SYDVKM. V shed 4 bases and J 4 bases; nucleotides not matched to a gene: 12. There are 16 residues in the CDR3. DNA of the CDR3: TGTGCCAGCAGTTCAACAATTCGACAGGGGTCATACGAGCAGTACTTC. As protein: CASSSTIRQGSYEQYF.

In its sample, this clonotype was seen once. V gene TRBV7-2 combines with J gene TRBJ2-7; TRBD1 agrees at 8 bases. The germline V gene has CDR1 SGHTA and CDR2 FQGNSA. Losses at the gene ends were 1 base for V and 5 bases for J; bases not matched to a gene: 10. The CDR3 length is 16 residues. This CDR3 is CASSLVVRGRWNEQYF. DNA of the CDR3: TGTGCCAGCAGCTTAGTGGTCAGGGGGCGCTGGAACGAGCAGTACTTC.

The chain recombines TRBV18 with TRBJ1-1; D is unresolved. The V gene lost 5 bases and the J gene lost 7 bases, with 8 bases spanning the gap. The CDR3 has 11 residues. CDR1 and CDR2 from the germline V gene are KGHSH and LQKENI. CDR3 sequence reads: CASSERSEAFF. The CDR3 nucleotides are TGTGCCAGCTCAGAACGGAGTGAAGCTTTCTTT.

This clonotype was picked up many times. V is TRBV2 and J is TRBJ1-5; no clear D gene. This CDR3 contains 13 residues. Trimming took off 7 bases at V and 5 bases at J, with 12 bases between the two ends. CDR1 SNHLY and CDR2 FYNNEI come from the germline V gene. The CDR3 sequence: CASTLETDQPQHF. DNA of the CDR3: TGTGCCAGCACCCTTGAAACGGATCAGCCCCAGCATTTT.